This T cell receptor beta chain originates from a study of response to subunit inactivated influenza vaccine. In the case of this clonotype: A junction end diverges from the germline sequence, so it may reflect a read error.

The CDR3 consists of 16 residues. CDR1 is SGHTA and CDR2 is FQGTGA in the germline V gene. One entry per CDR3 protein results from TCRdb running MiXCR on the RT-PCR reads. This table holds about 580,000 distinct CDR3 sequences, 12% to 15% found once. The chain joins TRBV7-3 to TRBJ2-1, with 8 nucleotides matching TRBD2. This receptor was obtained from a middle-aged man who received an inactivated influenza vaccine. Sample: PBMCs from blood, taken 11 to 12 days after vaccination. This CDR3 reads CASSKGAGVKRNERFF. The CDR3 DNA reads as TGTGCCAGCAGCAAGGGAGCGGGAGTGAAGAGAAATGAGCGGTTCTTC.